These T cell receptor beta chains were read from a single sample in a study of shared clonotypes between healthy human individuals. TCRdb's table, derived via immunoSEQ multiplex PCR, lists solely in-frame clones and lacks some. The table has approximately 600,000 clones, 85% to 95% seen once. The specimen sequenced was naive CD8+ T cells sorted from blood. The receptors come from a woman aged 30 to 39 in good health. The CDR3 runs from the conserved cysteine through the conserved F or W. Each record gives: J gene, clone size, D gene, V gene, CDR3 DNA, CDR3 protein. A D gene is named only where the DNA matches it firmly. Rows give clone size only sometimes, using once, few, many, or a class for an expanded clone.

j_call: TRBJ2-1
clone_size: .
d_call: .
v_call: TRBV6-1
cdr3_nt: TGTGCCAGCAGTGAAGACATAGCGGAAAGCTCCTACAATGAGCAGTTCTTC
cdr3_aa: CASSEDIAESSYNEQFF

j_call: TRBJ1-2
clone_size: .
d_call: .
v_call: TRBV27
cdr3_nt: TGTGCCAGCAGTTTATGGGGGGGCGACCACTATGGCTACACCTTC
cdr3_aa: CASSLWGGDHYGYTF

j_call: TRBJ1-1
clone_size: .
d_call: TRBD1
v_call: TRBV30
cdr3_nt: TGTGCCTGGAGTCCTATATTAGGGACAGTTGAAGCTTTCTTT
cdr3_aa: CAWSPILGTVEAFF

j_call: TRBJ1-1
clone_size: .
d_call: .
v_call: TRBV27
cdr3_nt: TGTGCCAGCAGTCTCACACCCGACGCCAACACTGAAGCTTTCTTT
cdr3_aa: CASSLTPDANTEAFF

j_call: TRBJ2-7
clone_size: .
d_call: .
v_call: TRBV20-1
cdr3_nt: TGCAGTGCTGCGGGAACCTACGAGCAGTACTTC
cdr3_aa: CSAAGTYEQYF

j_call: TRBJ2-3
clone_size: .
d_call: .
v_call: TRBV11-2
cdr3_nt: TGTGCCAGCAGCTTAGAACGAACAGATACGCAGTATTTT
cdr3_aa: CASSLERTDTQYF

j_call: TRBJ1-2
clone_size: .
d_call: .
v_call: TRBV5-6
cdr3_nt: TGTGCCAGCAGCTTGGTGGGGGGACCCTATGGCTACACCTTC
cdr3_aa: CASSLVGGPYGYTF

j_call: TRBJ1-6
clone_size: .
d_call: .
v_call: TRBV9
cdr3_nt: TGTGCCAGCAGCCCGGTTGGGGAAAGCTCCTATAATTCACCCCTCCACTTT
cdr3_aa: CASSPVGESSYNSPLHF

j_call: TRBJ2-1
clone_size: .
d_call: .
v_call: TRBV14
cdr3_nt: TGTGCCAGCAGCCAAACTACAGGGTCAGAGCAGTTCTTC
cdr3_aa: CASSQTTGSEQFF

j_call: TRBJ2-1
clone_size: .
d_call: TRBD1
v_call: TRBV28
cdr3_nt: TGTGCCAGCAGTACCGACAGGGGGGCCTACAATGAGCAGTTCTTC
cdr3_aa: CASSTDRGAYNEQFF

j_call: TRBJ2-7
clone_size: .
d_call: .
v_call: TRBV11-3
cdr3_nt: TGTGCCAGCAGCTTCGGACAGACCTACGAGCAGTACTTC
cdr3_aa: CASSFGQTYEQYF

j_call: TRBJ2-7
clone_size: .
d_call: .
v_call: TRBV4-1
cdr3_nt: TGCGCCAGCAGCCACTCTTGGGGGACCGAAGTCTCCTACGAGCAGTACTTC
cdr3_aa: CASSHSWGTEVSYEQYF

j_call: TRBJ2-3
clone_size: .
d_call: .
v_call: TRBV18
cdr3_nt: TGTGCCAGCTCACACGGGGATGTTAGCGGTATTATGAACGGTTGGCCAGATACGCAGTATTTT
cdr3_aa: CASSHGDVSGIMNGWPDTQYF

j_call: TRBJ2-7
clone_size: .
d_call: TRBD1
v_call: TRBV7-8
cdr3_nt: TGTGCCAGCAGCTTAGGACAGGGGGCGGTCAACGAGCAGTACTTC
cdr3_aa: CASSLGQGAVNEQYF

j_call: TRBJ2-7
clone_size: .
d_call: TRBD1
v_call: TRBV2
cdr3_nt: TGTGCCAGCTATTGGGGACAGGCTTCCTACGAGCAGTACTTC
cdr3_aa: CASYWGQASYEQYF

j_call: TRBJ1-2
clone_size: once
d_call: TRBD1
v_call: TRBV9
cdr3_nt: TGTGCCAGCAGCGTAGAAGACAGGGGGAATCATGGCTACACCTTC
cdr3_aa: CASSVEDRGNHGYTF

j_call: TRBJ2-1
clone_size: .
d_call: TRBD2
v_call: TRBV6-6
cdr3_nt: TGTGCCAGCAGTACACTTAGCGGGAGGTTCGATGAGCAGTTCTTC
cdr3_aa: CASSTLSGRFDEQFF

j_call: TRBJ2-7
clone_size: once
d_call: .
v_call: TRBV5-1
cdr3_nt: TGCGCCAGCAGCTTGGAGCCAGCCTACGAGCAGTACTTC
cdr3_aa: CASSLEPAYEQYF